This T cell receptor (beta chain) was recorded in a study of CD8 T cells in ankylosing spondylitis (dated by TCRdb to 2016 to 2017). Notes on the research overall: To find TCR variants linked to disease, the study profiled T cell receptor beta repertoires in ankylosing spondylitis patients and healthy donors. Peripheral blood samples were taken, and synovial fluid was additionally collected from ankylosing spondylitis patients. The full study cohort was made up of roughly 25 ankylosing spondylitis patients and approximately 100 healthy donors. What the authors observed across the whole study: In peripheral blood, the disease-linked clones were found at relatively low frequencies and had a CD8+ phenotype. Some TCR beta motif variants had previously been reported in synovial fluid and blood of reactive arthritis patients, which suggested common disease-initiation mechanisms. Blood from ankylosing spondylitis patients appeared to be characterized by a TCR beta motif made up of under 10 highly homologous amino acid variants. According to the report, matched synovial fluid samples from ankylosing spondylitis patients were significantly enriched for the disease-linked clones.

Many counts were recorded for this clonotype. This receptor's antigen is unknown. No much larger clone is present one base from it, and per-base qualities are unavailable. CDR1 DFQATT and CDR2 SNEGSKA are derived from the germline V gene (reference sequence). At the junction V is shortened by 3 bases and J by 0 bases, with 11 bases in between. Counted from cysteine to phenylalanine, this CDR3 has 14 amino acids. Only the CDR3 region is kept as DNA, spanning 42 bases read in frame from base 1. The run used an Illumina HiSeq 2500. Quantitative 5'-RACE with molecular barcodes was the method used to prepare the TCR beta libraries. On the study's bioinformatics: A new computational method based on a probabilistic model of VDJ rearrangement was used to identify disease-linked TCR variants. The raw public data were reprocessed by TCRdb itself: fastp quality trimming at Q25, MiXCR clonotype calling, in-frame beta chains only. Merged by CDR3 protein, the rows form single entries marked with the most common genes and DNA. Clone size and V and J calls follow TCRdb, not the original study. In this sample the table shows 40,000 or so distinct CDR3 sequences, 10% of which occur a single time. Of the sample, approximately 15% falls within the top ten clones.

This clonotype originated in a male donor with ankylosing spondylitis or in good health (not recorded which). Sequencing used blood, either unsorted or a sorted T cell fraction (not recorded which). The chain uses TRBV20-1 and TRBJ1-1; D gene: possibly TRBD1, on 6 matching bases. The bases read TGCAGTGCTAGGACAGGAGGAATGAACACTGAAGCTTTCTTT. Its amino acids are CSARTGGMNTEAFF.